This TCR beta chain was identified during a study of T cell repertoires in cytomegalovirus infection. Whole-study context: Both a matching HLA type and CMV infection were indicated by public TCR beta signatures. Broader study findings: In two of eight donors, the top clonotype was HLA-C-restricted CMV-specific.

Ten or more counts support this clonotype. Its specificity is unknown. The CDR3 is made up of 17 amino acids. CDR1 is SGHVS and CDR2 is FQNEAQ in the germline V gene. Trimming pared 3 bases from V and 2 bases from J, leaving 19 bases between. TCRdb analysed the reads with MiXCR anew, one entry per CDR3 protein. Here the sample spans about 60,000 distinct CDR3 sequences, roughly 32% being singletons. This sequence was found in a human donor in good health (CMV status not recorded). Some clones in this sample may be carry-over from other donors' samples. Source material: PBMCs, sequenced either directly or after in vitro stimulation (not recorded which). V and J are TRBV7-8 and TRBJ1-1, with a possible D match to TRBD1 (5 bases). The chain's CDR3 is CASSFRGGKRVNTEAFF. CDR3 in DNA: TGTGCCAGCAGCTTTAGGGGAGGAAAGAGGGTAAACACTGAAGCTTTCTTT.